Presented here are 17 T cell receptor beta chains from one specimen sequenced in a study of blood T cell repertoires in COVID-19. The data were produced by immunoSEQ multiplex PCR, yet TCRdb's version contains in-frame clones alone and is incomplete. The sample lists tens of thousands of clones, around 85% occurring once. The sample taken for sequencing was peripheral blood. The receptors originated from a man in his forties or fifties with active COVID-19.

This clone has just a few counts. This chain links TRBV6-5 with TRBJ2-7; 7 bases are a match to TRBD1. J was trimmed by 5 bases and V by 4 bases; bases with no gene match: 8. The CDR3 is 14 residues long. Germline values: CDR1 MNHEY, CDR2 SVGAGI. The CDR3 DNA reads as TGTGCCAGCAGTTTCATGCAGGGGGTCCACGAGCAGTACTTC. Translated: CASSFMQGVHEQYF.

In this sample, this clone turned up a few times. The rearrangement links TRBV7-9 to TRBJ1-2; 10 nucleotides align to TRBD1. This CDR3 has 14 amino acids. Losses at the gene ends were 5 bases for V and 8 bases for J; bases not matched to a gene: 8. CDR1 and CDR2 from the germline V gene are SEHNR and FQNEAQ (reference sequence). CDR3 nucleotide sequence: TGTGCCAGCAGCGTCTCCGGGACAGGGGAGGGCTACACCTTC. Its protein product is CASSVSGTGEGYTF. Combining the CDR3 with reference TRBV7-9 and TRBJ1-2 gives the whole variable domain DTGVSQNPRHKITKRGQNVTFRCDPISEHNRLYWYRQTLGQGPEFLTYFQNEAQLEKSRLLSDRFSAERPKGSFSTLEIQRTEQGDSAMYLCASSVSGTGEGYTFGSGTRLTVV.

The rearrangement joins TRBV7-6 to TRBJ2-1, with 12 bases fitting TRBD2. The germline V gene has CDR1 SGHVS and CDR2 FNYEAQ. Trimming took 6 bases from V and 5 from J; bases not matched to a gene: 5. CDR3 length: 15 residues. The CDR3 sequence is CASRSPSGGDNEQFF. For the CDR3, the DNA is TGTGCCAGCAGATCTCCTAGCGGGGGGGACAATGAGCAGTTCTTC.

V and J are TRBV4-3 and TRBJ1-5, with D perhaps TRBD1 (6 bases). Germline CDR1 and CDR2: LGHNA and YSLEER. This CDR3 comprises 17 residues. V dropped 0 bases and J dropped 4 bases, with 16 bases sitting between them. CDR3 region: CASSQDINRVGNQPQHF. The CDR3 DNA reads TGCGCCAGCAGCCAAGACATTAACAGGGTCGGGAATCAGCCCCAGCATTTT.

The V gene is TRBV28, the J gene TRBJ2-3; D gene uncertain. V was clipped by 4 bases and J by 0 bases, with 17 bases between them. Germline CDR1 MDHEN, CDR2 SYDVKM. CDR3 length: 17 residues. The CDR3 DNA follows: TGTGCCAGCAGTTCCTCCCCCTGGAGATCCAGCACAGATACGCAGTATTTT. This codes for CASSSSPWRSSTDTQYF.

The CDR3 nucleotides are TGTGCCACCAGTGACCCGGGACTAGCGGGGGGGCCAGATACGCAGTATTTT. Translated: CATSDPGLAGGPDTQYF. The gene calls are TRBV24-1 and TRBJ2-3; 16 bases are a match to TRBD2. The length of the CDR3 is 17 residues. Germline-derived CDR1 and CDR2 are KGHDR and SFDVKD. The trim removed 4 bases at V and 4 bases at J, leaving 4 bases unmatched.

The chain couples TRBV12-3 or TRBV12-4 to TRBJ2-1; D is ambiguous. V gave up 1 base and J gave up 10 bases, with 5 bases separating them. This CDR3 region has 11 residues. CDR3 protein: CASSLVAEQFF. CDR3 DNA: TGTGCCAGCAGTTTAGTGGCCGAGCAGTTCTTC.

The gene calls are TRBV7-9 and TRBJ2-5, with TRBD2 matching 12 bases. The CDR3 runs 15 residues. CDR1 and CDR2 (germline): SEHNR, FQNEAQ (reference sequence). J was trimmed by 2 bases and V by 5 bases; bases with no gene match: 3. The CDR3 protein is CASSRLAGGQETQYF. For the CDR3, the DNA is TGTGCCAGCAGCCGTCTAGCGGGGGGGCAAGAGACCCAGTACTTC.

The V and J genes are TRBV6-5 and TRBJ1-2, with D possibly matching TRBD1 (6 bases). V lost 0 bases and J 8 bases, leaving 19 bases between the germline ends. The CDR3 loop spans 16 amino acids. CDR1 is MNHEY, CDR2 SVGAGI, per germline. Here the CDR3 reads CASSYSIARGTGGYTF. The CDR3, as DNA: TGTGCCAGCAGTTACTCGATTGCAAGGGGGACGGGCGGCTACACCTTC.

J is TRBJ1-1 and V is TRBV5-1; D is ambiguous. CDR1 SGHRS and CDR2 YFSETQ come from the germline V gene. Between the trimmed V and J ends, which lost 1 base and 8 bases, there was a span of 15 bases. The CDR3 length is 14 residues. The DNA of the CDR3 is TGCGCCAGCAGCTTGAAAGAAGCTAGTTTCGAAGCTTTCTTT. This sequence encodes CASSLKEASFEAFF.

The V gene is TRBV6-4, the J gene TRBJ2-1; TRBD2 matches 7 bases. The germline gives CDR1 MRHNA, CDR2 SNTAGT. With 6 bases clipped from V and 5 bases from J, the junction kept 10 bases outside the gene matches. The CDR3 runs to 15 residues. The CDR3 reads CASSARAGVNNEQFF. The CDR3 region has the DNA TGTGCCAGCAGCGCCCGGGCGGGGGTAAACAATGAGCAGTTCTTC.

Details on this clone: The junction departs from the called germline gene at one end, perhaps through a read error. The gene calls are TRBV19 and TRBJ1-2, with a tentative D call TRBD1 (5 bases). Per germline, CDR1 LNHDA and CDR2 SQIVND (reference sequence). This CDR3 spans 12 amino acids. As DNA, the CDR3 is TGTGCCAGTAGTATGATGCAGGGCCAACCTTCATTC. It specifies CASSMMQGQPSF.

This chain uses TRBV2 with TRBJ1-5, with no clear D. This CDR3 region has 16 residues. In germline, CDR1 is SNHLY, CDR2 FYNNEI. V was trimmed by 6 bases and J by 1 base, leaving 16 bases between them. The CDR3 DNA reads as TGTGCCAGCAGCCTTACGCGGACGGGGAGCAATCAGCCCCAGCATTTT. This encodes CASSLTRTGSNQPQHF.

This chain joins TRBV19 and TRBJ1-1; D is perhaps TRBD1 (5 bases). V was clipped by 6 bases and J by 11 bases, with 16 bases between them. The CDR3 has 12 amino acids. Germline lookup yields CDR1 LNHDA and CDR2 SQIVND (reference sequence). CDR3 loop: CASSQPAPGAFF. CDR3 coding DNA: TGTGCCAGTAGCCAACCCGCACCAGGGGCTTTCTTT.

This chain joins TRBV4-1 and TRBJ2-5, with 8 positions matching TRBD1. The CDR3 is made up of 16 amino acids. Per germline, CDR1 MGHRA and CDR2 YSYEKL. V lost 3 bases, J lost 2 bases, and 8 bases stayed unmatched. The CDR3: CASSQLLGQGQETQYF. The CDR3 DNA sequence: TGCGCCAGCAGCCAGCTCCTCGGACAGGGACAAGAGACCCAGTACTTC.

This chain connects TRBV4-1 to TRBJ2-2; D not certain. V gave up 4 bases and J gave up 4 bases, with 10 bases separating them. The CDR3 sequence is 14 residues long. Germline V lookup: CDR1 MGHRA, CDR2 YSYEKL. The CDR3 DNA reads TGCGCCAGCAGCCCCGGGTCGAGCACCGGGGAGCTGTTTTTT. It codes for CASSPGSSTGELFF.

For the CDR3, the DNA is TGTGCCAGCAGCCAAGTAAGCGGGGGGGCTGGAGATACGCAGTATTTT. The encoded protein is CASSQVSGGAGDTQYF. The rearrangement joins TRBV3-1 (or the pseudogene TRBV3-2) to TRBJ2-3, with 10 nucleotides matching TRBD2. Trimming cost V 1 base and J 5 bases; bases outside gene matches: 6. Per germline, CDR1 LGHDT and CDR2 YNNKEL (reference sequence). The CDR3 runs to 16 residues.